One and the same sample provided the 20 T cell receptor beta chains below, sequenced in a study of blood T cell repertoires in COVID-19 (dated by TCRdb to the early 2020s). Receptors were amplified or captured by the immunoSEQ multiplex PCR assay. Drawn from immuneACCESS, this table holds only the in-frame rearrangements with V and J called that TCRdb kept. Clones are partly lost; checked studies trace under half to an unresolved V gene and leave the rest unexplained. Recorded for this sample are about 670,000 clones; 90% of them occurred a single time. About 0.24% of the sample is held by the ten biggest clonotypes. Sequencing input: peripheral blood. The receptors come from a woman between 18 and 30 years old with acute or convalescent COVID-19.

The CDR3 region has the DNA TGTGCCAGCAGCTTAGGTCCGGGACAGTCCTACGAGCAGTACTTC. Amino acids: CASSLGPGQSYEQYF. The rearrangement links TRBV7-3 to TRBJ2-7, with TRBD1 matching 7 bases. Germline assignment: CDR1 SGHTA and CDR2 FQGTGA. The CDR3 is 15 residues long. J lost 1 base, V lost 2 bases, and 5 bases had no gene match.

The genes are TRBV13 and TRBJ2-7, with D possibly being TRBD1 (7 bases). Germline CDR1 is PRHDT and CDR2 is FYEKMQ (reference sequence). Trimming removed 0 bases from V and 13 bases from J, with 13 bases in between. The CDR3 is made up of 12 amino acids. CDR3 DNA sequence: TGTGCCAGCAGCTTAGGGCGGGACAGTCTTTACTTC. This codes for CASSLGRDSLYF.

The V and J genes are TRBV19 and TRBJ1-1; 8 bases map to TRBD1. CDR1 and CDR2 from the germline V gene are LNHDA and SQIVND (reference sequence). CDR3 length equals 15 residues. V was pared by 8 bases and J by 3 bases, with 11 bases of the junction left unmatched. The CDR3 reads CASSLAGGSDTEAFF. The CDR3 DNA follows: TGTGCCAGTTCCCTTGCAGGGGGCTCGGACACTGAAGCTTTCTTT.

This clone was recorded a few times. V and J are TRBV7-2 and TRBJ1-2; possibly TRBD1 for D (5 bases). Germline CDR1 reads SGHTA; CDR2 reads FQGNSA. Trimming left V 4 bases short and J 2 bases short, with 8 bases between. This CDR3 spans 13 amino acids. The DNA for the CDR3 is TGTGCCAGCAGCTCGGACACAAACTATGGCTACACCTTC. Residues: CASSSDTNYGYTF.

The CDR3 region is CASGGRPTEAFF. For the CDR3, the DNA is TGTGCTAGTGGTGGGAGGCCTACTGAAGCTTTCTTT. The V gene is TRBV12-5, the J gene TRBJ1-1; no clear D. Germline V CDR1 and CDR2: LGHNT, FRNRAP. The CDR3 covers 12 residues. V lost 5 bases and J 5 bases, leaving 9 bases between the germline ends. The whole variable domain, remainder taken from reference TRBV12-5 and TRBJ1-1, is DARVTQTPRHKVTEMGQEVTMRCQPILGHNTVFWYRQTMMQGLELLAYFRNRAPLDDSGMPKDRFSAEMPDATLATLKIQPSEPRDSAVYFCASGGRPTEAFFGQGTRLTVV.

This clone was detected only a few times. The J gene is TRBJ1-2, the V gene TRBV19, with 7 bases fitting TRBD1. With V trimmed by 5 bases and J by 8 bases, 14 bases remained unmatched. Per germline, CDR1 LNHDA and CDR2 SQIVND (reference sequence). The CDR3 contains 15 residues. The CDR3 DNA sequence: TGTGCCAGTAGTCCTCGTCGAGGGGGCGCCGGGGGCTACACCTTC. Its translation: CASSPRRGGAGGYTF.

In this sample, this clone turned up once. The gene calls are TRBV12-5 and TRBJ1-1; no firm D call. Germline CDR1 reads LGHNT; CDR2 reads FRNRAP. V gave up 5 bases and J gave up 2 bases, with 6 bases separating them. The CDR3 extends over 12 amino acids. The CDR3, as DNA: TGTGCTAGTGGTCCCCAAAACACTGAAGCTTTCTTT. Its translation is CASGPQNTEAFF.

This chain connects TRBV28 to TRBJ2-1; weak D call: TRBD2 (6 bases). Looked up from germline, CDR1 is MDHEN and CDR2 is SYDVKM. The CDR3 contains 17 residues. Trimming left V 5 bases short and J 6 bases short, with 23 bases between. The CDR3 protein is CASSRRFGGSGINEQFF. In DNA, the CDR3 is TGTGCCAGCAGTCGCAGATTCGGGGGTAGCGGAATCAATGAGCAGTTCTTC.

This clone has a handful of counts. The genes are TRBV30 and TRBJ1-6, with TRBD1 matching over 10 bases. V dropped 0 bases and J dropped 12; count of bases not matched to a gene: 5. Germline V gene data show CDR1 as GTSNPN and CDR2 as SVGIG (reference sequence). The CDR3 spans 14 residues. The CDR3 sequence is CAWSVMDRGLPLHF. The CDR3 DNA reads as TGTGCCTGGAGTGTAATGGACAGGGGGTTACCCCTCCACTTT.

The rearrangement joins TRBV4-1 to TRBJ1-5; 8 nucleotides line up with TRBD1. The CDR3 is 15 residues long. The ends lost 3 bases at V and 5 bases at J; junction bases unmatched: 6. Per germline, CDR1 MGHRA and CDR2 YSYEKL. CDR3 bases: TGCGCCAGCAGCCAGGAAACAGGGGGATATCAGCCCCAGCATTTT. This translates into CASSQETGGYQPQHF.

This chain joins TRBV11-3 and TRBJ1-5; a possible D gene is TRBD1 (6 bases). V shed 4 bases and J shed 1 base, with 14 bases lying between them. Germline assignment: CDR1 SGHNT and CDR2 YENEEA. CDR3 length equals 16 residues. CDR3 DNA: TGTGCCAGCAGCTCACGACAGGTTTTAAGCAATCAGCCCCAGCATTTT. This sequence encodes CASSSRQVLSNQPQHF.

This rearrangement joins TRBV6-5 to TRBJ2-1, with 10 bases fitting TRBD1. Trimming cost V 10 bases and J 7 bases; bases outside gene matches: 10. The CDR3 has 14 residues. From germline, CDR1 is MNHEY and CDR2 SVGAGI. The CDR3 reads CAIRLWTGGNEQFF. The CDR3 DNA reads as TGTGCCATCCGACTTTGGACAGGGGGAAATGAGCAGTTCTTC.

The rearrangement links TRBV2 to TRBJ1-3; D is possibly TRBD1 (6 bases). V gave up 7 bases and J gave up 3 bases, with 16 bases separating them. This CDR3 contains 15 residues. The V gene's germline CDR1 is SNHLY and CDR2 FYNNEI. The chain's CDR3 is CASIRNRANGNTIYF. In DNA form, the CDR3 reads TGTGCCAGCATAAGAAACAGGGCGAATGGAAACACCATATATTTT.

This rearrangement joins TRBV5-1 to TRBJ2-1; maybe TRBD1 (6 bases). The CDR3 totals 13 residues. From germline, CDR1 is SGHRS and CDR2 YFSETQ. V was cut by 3 bases and J by 7 bases, with 11 bases left in between. CDR3 loop: CASSSGHQNEQFF. The CDR3, as DNA: TGCGCCAGCAGCTCGGGACATCAGAATGAGCAGTTCTTC.

The chain couples TRBV30 to TRBJ1-6, with D uncertain. The CDR3 length is 16 residues. The germline CDR1 and CDR2 sequences are GTSNPN and SVGIG (reference sequence). V lost 0 bases to trimming and J lost 8 bases, with 17 bases between them. CDR3 nucleotide sequence: TGTGCCTGGAGTGTACCAGTCAGGAGGAGGGATTCACCCCTCCACTTT. This sequence encodes CAWSVPVRRRDSPLHF.

This clone was counted once. This rearrangement joins TRBV2 to TRBJ1-2; TRBD1 is a possible D gene (5 bases). V lost 7 bases to trimming and J lost 3 bases, with 12 bases between them. The CDR3 has 13 amino acids. Germline lookup yields CDR1 SNHLY and CDR2 FYNNEI. This CDR3 reads CASKAGRDYGYTF. The CDR3 region has the DNA TGTGCCAGCAAGGCAGGGCGAGACTATGGCTACACCTTC.

The chain couples TRBV27 to TRBJ1-4; no reliable D call. V lost 8 bases, J lost 10 bases, and 14 bases lay in between. There are 12 residues in the CDR3. Germline V gene data show CDR1 as MNHEY and CDR2 as SMNVEV (reference sequence). CDR3 sequence: CASGMGSGKLFF. The CDR3 DNA follows: TGTGCCAGCGGTATGGGTAGCGGAAAACTGTTTTTT.

The genes are TRBV9 and TRBJ1-2; 7 bases agree with TRBD1. CDR1 is SGDLS and CDR2 is YYNGEE in the germline V gene. The length of the CDR3 is 16 residues. J gave up 4 bases and V 3 bases, and 12 bases lay outside the gene matches. The CDR3: CASSDSRGGDSYGYTF. DNA of the CDR3: TGTGCCAGCAGCGACAGCCGAGGAGGGGACAGCTATGGCTACACCTTC.

This chain links TRBV25-1 with TRBJ2-7; TRBD2 aligns across 8 bases. The V segment lost 4 bases and the J segment 0 bases; nucleotides outside the gene matches: 8. CDR1 is MGHDK, CDR2 SYGVNS, per germline. This CDR3 region has 16 residues. The CDR3 coding sequence is TGTGCCAGCAGTGCACGCGGGGGGACCCGCTCCTACGAGCAGTACTTC. Translated, it gives CASSARGGTRSYEQYF.

The rearrangement uses TRBV18 and TRBJ1-2; TRBD1 aligns across 7 bases. The V gene end was trimmed by 3 bases and the J gene end by 1 base; junction bases not matched to a gene: 14. This CDR3 is 18 amino acids long. CDR1 and CDR2 from the germline V gene are KGHSH and LQKENI. The CDR3 DNA sequence: TGTGCCAGCTCACCCGGGCTAGGAGGGGGCAAGGATAACTATGGCTACACCTTC. Translation: CASSPGLGGGKDNYGYTF.